A single sample is the source of the 30 T cell receptor beta chains below, sequenced in a study of CD8 T cells in Susac syndrome. Reverse transcription of 0.5 to 1 ug RNA was performed with random hexamers. TCRdb recomputed calls from the immunoSEQ multiplex PCR reads with MiXCR, one row per CDR3 protein. The sample has approximately 100,000 distinct CDR3 sequences, approximately 93% seen once. The sample comprised CD8+ T cells from PBMCs. The origin of the receptors is a human donor with Susac syndrome.

Here the CDR3 DNA reads TGTGCTAGTGGTCCCGGAACAGAGCAGTACTTC. It encodes CASGPGTEQYF. The genes are TRBV12-5 and TRBJ2-7; D is unclear. V was cut by 5 bases and J by 7 bases, with 9 bases left in between. This CDR3 region has 11 residues. Germline V gives CDR1 LGHNT, CDR2 FRNRAP. Drawing the rest from reference TRBV12-5 and TRBJ2-7, the complete variable domain is DARVTQTPRHKVTEMGQEVTMRCQPILGHNTVFWYRQTMMQGLELLAYFRNRAPLDDSGMPKDRFSAEMPDATLATLKIQPSEPRDSAVYFCASGPGTEQYFGPGTRLTVT.

This sequence joins TRBV25-1 and TRBJ2-7; 9 bases agree with TRBD1. The CDR3 is made up of 18 amino acids. The germline V gene has CDR1 MGHDK and CDR2 SYGVNS. J was trimmed by 4 bases and V by 6 bases; bases with no gene match: 19. CDR3: CASRDGGQGPGLGYEQYF. The CDR3 DNA follows: TGTGCCAGCAGAGATGGCGGACAGGGGCCCGGTTTGGGGTACGAGCAGTACTTC.

This clonotype was seen just once. J is TRBJ1-2 and V is TRBV9, with D unclear. This CDR3 is 15 amino acids long. V lost 4 bases to trimming and J lost 0 bases, with 13 bases between them. Germline V gives CDR1 SGDLS, CDR2 YYNGEE. This CDR3 reads CASSPPVPANYGYTF. In nucleotides, the CDR3 is TGTGCCAGCAGCCCTCCCGTCCCCGCTAACTATGGCTACACCTTC.

The chain has TRBV20-1 and TRBJ1-5; 8 nucleotides match TRBD1. CDR1 is DFQATT, CDR2 SNEGSKA, per germline (reference sequence). The CDR3 has 16 amino acids. J gave up 1 base and V 1 base, and 6 bases lay outside the gene matches. The CDR3 coding sequence is TGCAGTGCTAGAGCCTCGACAGGGGACAGCAATCAGCCCCAGCATTTT. It yields the protein CSARASTGDSNQPQHF.

This chain connects TRBV15 to TRBJ1-5, with D perhaps matching TRBD1 (6 bases). The CDR3 spans 14 residues. Germline values: CDR1 LNHNV, CDR2 YYDKDF (reference sequence). V dropped 5 bases and J dropped 7 bases, with 15 bases sitting between them. The CDR3 DNA sequence: TGTGCCACCAGCCCCTACAGGGAAGGGCAGCCCCAGCATTTT. Protein: CATSPYREGQPQHF.

V and J are TRBV9 and TRBJ2-1; D may correspond to TRBD1 or TRBD2 (6 bases each). Looked up from germline, CDR1 is SGDLS and CDR2 is YYNGEE. V lost 3 bases to trimming and J lost 9 bases, with 13 bases between them. This CDR3 is built from 13 residues. The CDR3 loop reads CASSGGAVGEQFF. The CDR3 region has the DNA TGTGCCAGCAGCGGGGGGGCCGTTGGTGAGCAGTTCTTC.

V and J are TRBV9 and TRBJ2-4; 11 bases map to TRBD2. CDR1 is SGDLS, CDR2 YYNGEE, per germline. V lost 3 bases and J lost 4; bases outside the gene matches: 0. The CDR3 runs to 14 residues. The DNA of the CDR3 is TGTGCCAGCAGCGCTAGCGGGGGGAAAAACATTCAGTACTTC. Protein: CASSASGGKNIQYF.

Written as DNA, the CDR3 is TGTGCCACCAGCCCCGAGACTAACACCGGGGAGCTGTTTTTT. This gives the protein CATSPETNTGELFF. The chain links TRBV15 to TRBJ2-2; D not resolved. V gave up 5 bases and J gave up 2 bases, with 9 bases separating them. Per the germline V gene, CDR1 is LNHNV and CDR2 is YYDKDF (reference sequence). CDR3 size: 14 residues.

The genes are TRBV12-5 and TRBJ1-2, with unresolved D. The V end was cut by 1 base, the J end by 0 bases, with 3 bases between. The CDR3 is 13 residues long. Germline CDR1 reads LGHNT; CDR2 reads FRNRAP. Written as DNA, the CDR3 is TGTGCTAGTGGTTTGGGGGCTAACTATGGCTACACCTTC. This sequence encodes CASGLGANYGYTF.

The chain carries TRBV21-1 and TRBJ2-7; the DNA was not compared with TRBD1, the D call given in the table. TRBV21-1 is annotated as a pseudogene. This CDR3 is built from 15 residues. CDR3 sequence reads: CASSSRRGTGYEQYF. The CDR3 bases are TGTGCCAGCAGCTCCCGAAGGGGGACGGGCTACGAGCAGTACTTC.

The rearrangement links TRBV7-9 to TRBJ2-1; TRBD2 matches at 12 bases. Germline CDR1 is SEHNR and CDR2 is FQNEAQ (reference sequence). Trimming took 5 bases from V and 9 from J; bases not matched to a gene: 5. CDR3 length: 14 residues. This chain's CDR3 is CASSRTSGEVEQFF. CDR3 bases: TGTGCCAGCAGCCGGACTAGCGGGGAGGTTGAGCAGTTCTTC. The variable domain in full, completed from reference TRBV7-9 and TRBJ2-1, reads DTGVSQNPRHKITKRGQNVTFRCDPISEHNRLYWYRQTLGQGPEFLTYFQNEAQLEKSRLLSDRFSAERPKGSFSTLEIQRTEQGDSAMYLCASSRTSGEVEQFFGPGTRLTVL.

This clonotype has just one count. The rearrangement joins TRBV9 to TRBJ2-3, with D unclear. The CDR3 runs to 14 residues. V lost 2 bases and J lost 6, with 13 bases in between. CDR1 and CDR2 from the germline V gene are SGDLS and YYNGEE. DNA of the CDR3: TGTGCCAGCAGCGTCGAAGGAAACACGGATACGCAGTATTTT. This sequence encodes CASSVEGNTDTQYF.

J is TRBJ1-4 and V is TRBV12-3 or TRBV12-4; no firm D call. V was trimmed by 4 bases and J by 6 bases, leaving 15 bases between them. This CDR3 spans 15 amino acids. The CDR3 DNA is TGTGCCAGCAGTTCGATGGGAGGGAGGGATGAAAAACTGTTTTTT. As protein: CASSSMGGRDEKLFF.

The CDR3 protein is CASSLGTGGPQHF. The CDR3 nucleotides read TGTGCCAGCAGCTTGGGGACCGGAGGACCCCAGCATTTT. The chain is built from TRBV5-6 and TRBJ1-5; D not resolved. Germline V gives CDR1 SGHDT, CDR2 YYEEEE. V gave up 0 bases and J gave up 10 bases, with 11 bases separating them. This CDR3 has 13 amino acids.

The chain joins TRBV27 to TRBJ2-7; D not resolved. Trimming took 3 bases from V and 1 from J, leaving 7 bases between them. Germline V gene data show CDR1 as MNHEY and CDR2 as SMNVEV (reference sequence). The CDR3 runs 13 residues. CDR3 in DNA: TGTGCCAGCAGTTTGACGTATTCCTACGAGCAGTACTTC. Amino acids: CASSLTYSYEQYF.

The chain is built from TRBV4-3 and TRBJ1-5; D is unclear. Germline loops: CDR1 LGHNA, CDR2 YSLEER. Trimming took off 2 bases at V and 0 bases at J, with 8 bases between the two ends. The CDR3 totals 15 residues. DNA for the CDR3: TGCGCCAGCAGCCAATTCCACCTTAGCAATCAGCCCCAGCATTTT. Translated, it gives CASSQFHLSNQPQHF.

This chain links TRBV9 with TRBJ2-1; 12 bases are shared with TRBD2. The CDR3 contains 15 residues. The germline gives CDR1 SGDLS, CDR2 YYNGEE. With V trimmed by 1 base and J by 6 bases, 2 bases remained unmatched. This CDR3 is CASSVTSGGPNEQFF. DNA of the CDR3: TGTGCCAGCAGCGTAACTAGCGGGGGGCCCAATGAGCAGTTCTTC.

V is TRBV19 and J is TRBJ2-7, with D possibly TRBD1 on 7 matching bases. The CDR3 is 15 residues long. Looked up from germline, CDR1 is LNHDA and CDR2 is SQIVND (reference sequence). The V gene lost 3 bases and the J gene lost 3 bases, with 15 bases spanning the gap. The CDR3 loop reads CASSMGPGGLYEQYF. In DNA form, the CDR3 reads TGTGCCAGTAGTATGGGGCCAGGGGGGCTCTACGAGCAGTACTTC.

The chain employs TRBV6-2 or TRBV6-3 and TRBJ1-5; 11 nucleotides align to TRBD1. CDR3 length: 14 residues. Germline V lookup: CDR1 MNHEY, CDR2 SVGEGT. With 6 bases clipped from V and 7 bases from J, the junction kept 5 bases outside the gene matches. CDR3 nucleotide sequence: TGTGCCAGCAGCTGGGACAGGGGGAACCAGCCCCAGCATTTT. This sequence encodes CASSWDRGNQPQHF.

This rearrangement joins TRBV7-9 to TRBJ1-5; TRBD1 is a possible D gene (5 bases). There are 16 residues in the CDR3. Trimming pared 1 base from V and 7 bases from J, leaving 17 bases between. Germline V gene data show CDR1 as SEHNR and CDR2 as FQNEAQ (reference sequence). CDR3 in amino acids: CASSLEMGWGEQPQHF. CDR3 coding DNA: TGTGCCAGCAGCTTAGAAATGGGCTGGGGGGAGCAGCCCCAGCATTTT. Filled out from reference TRBV7-9 and TRBJ1-5, the complete variable domain reads DTGVSQNPRHKITKRGQNVTFRCDPISEHNRLYWYRQTLGQGPEFLTYFQNEAQLEKSRLLSDRFSAERPKGSFSTLEIQRTEQGDSAMYLCASSLEMGWGEQPQHFGDGTRLSIL.

The chain couples TRBV7-3 to TRBJ2-3, with TRBD2 matching 9 bases. This CDR3 contains 14 residues. Losses at the gene ends were 3 bases for V and 4 bases for J; bases not matched to a gene: 2. Germline CDR1 SGHTA, CDR2 FQGTGA. Written as DNA, the CDR3 is TGTGCCAGCAGCTTGCTAGCGGGGTCAGATACGCAGTATTTT. Translation gives CASSLLAGSDTQYF.

The chain has TRBV2 and TRBJ2-1; tentative D call: TRBD1 (6 bases). The CDR3 length is 11 residues. The V gene lost 11 bases and the J gene lost 6 bases, with 11 bases spanning the gap. Germline V gene sequence: CDR1 SNHLY, CDR2 FYNNEI. In DNA, the CDR3 is TGTGCCTCCAAAGGGGGCAATGAGCAGTTCTTC. Translated: CASKGGNEQFF.

The chain links TRBV28 to TRBJ2-5, with TRBD2 matching over 8 bases. V shed 6 bases and J 2 bases; nucleotides not matched to a gene: 5. Germline V gives CDR1 MDHEN, CDR2 SYDVKM. CDR3 length: 14 residues. As DNA, the CDR3 is TGTGCCAGCAGCAAGCGGGGGTGGCAAGAGACCCAGTACTTC. Residues: CASSKRGWQETQYF.

The V gene is TRBV13, the J gene TRBJ1-3, with 8 bases identical to TRBD1. There are 15 residues in the CDR3. Germline V gene lookup returns CDR1 PRHDT and CDR2 FYEKMQ (reference sequence). The ends lost 4 bases at V and 2 bases at J; junction bases unmatched: 4. The CDR3 region is CASSSPGGTGNTIYF. CDR3 nucleotide sequence: TGTGCCAGCAGCTCCCCAGGGGGCACTGGAAACACCATATATTTT.

The V and J genes are TRBV9 and TRBJ2-3; TRBD2 is a possible D gene (6 bases). The CDR3 loop spans 14 amino acids. V was shortened by 3 bases and J by 6 bases, with 14 bases between the two germline ends. Germline V CDR1 and CDR2: SGDLS, YYNGEE. CDR3 sequence: CASSGGGADDTQYF. The DNA of the CDR3 is TGTGCCAGCAGCGGTGGAGGGGCGGATGATACGCAGTATTTT.

Notes on this clonotype: Compared with germline, one end of the junction differs, possibly owing to a read error. The V gene is TRBV20-1, the J gene TRBJ2-1; D unresolved. Germline CDR1 reads DFQATT; CDR2 reads SNEGSKA (reference sequence). The CDR3 runs to 12 residues. CDR3 in DNA: TGTAGTGTGGATAGGGAAGGCAATGAGCAGTTCTTC. This codes for CSVDREGNEQFF.

The chain joins TRBV6-6 to TRBJ1-4; the D gene is possibly TRBD1 (6 bases). CDR1 MNHNY and CDR2 SVGAGI come from the germline V gene (reference sequence). This CDR3 has 13 amino acids. The germline V and J ends were trimmed by 9 bases and 7 bases, with 15 bases remaining between them. CDR3 coding DNA: TGTGCCAGTTGGGAGGAAGGGGGTGAAAAACTGTTTTTT. Translating gives CASWEEGGEKLFF.

This clonotype showed up just once. This chain joins TRBV24-1 and TRBJ2-2, with D possibly matching TRBD1 (6 bases). This CDR3 is built from 16 residues. Germline CDR1 reads KGHDR; CDR2 reads SFDVKD. V was shortened by 2 bases and J by 4 bases, with 13 bases between the two germline ends. The CDR3 protein is CATSDWTARGTGELFF. The CDR3 bases are TGTGCCACCAGTGATTGGACAGCCCGAGGCACCGGGGAGCTGTTTTTT.

The rearrangement links TRBV6-2 or TRBV6-3 to TRBJ1-1; tentative D call: TRBD1 (6 bases). V was shortened by 5 bases and J by 1 base, with 20 bases between the two germline ends. The CDR3 sequence is 17 residues long. The germline gives CDR1 MNHEY, CDR2 SVGEGT. The CDR3 DNA reads TGTGCCAGCAGTGACGACAGGCCCGGAGCATGGAACACTGAAGCTTTCTTT. It encodes CASSDDRPGAWNTEAFF.

The chain recombines TRBV20-1 with TRBJ2-7; TRBD1 matches at 8 bases. This CDR3 comprises 14 residues. With 0 bases clipped from V and 0 bases from J, the junction kept 1 base outside the gene matches. The germline CDR1 and CDR2 sequences are DFQATT and SNEGSKA (reference sequence). The CDR3 spells CSAREGQDSYEQYF. In DNA form, the CDR3 reads TGCAGTGCTAGAGAGGGACAGGACTCCTACGAGCAGTACTTC.